A single T cell receptor beta chain is shown here with its context. Its antigen is not known. The data were obtained in a study of Graves' ophthalmopathy and Graves' hyperthyroidism. Study conclusions and caveats: Ophthalmopathy and stable hyperthyroidism were discriminated by a 13-signature model, with approximately 89% sensitivity and under 84% specificity. Most expanded clonotypes from thyroid (those above 0.001 frequency) were also found in blood.

Among the exclusions were patients with other autoimmune diseases, uncontrolled infections, pregnancy or lactation. V dropped 3 bases and J dropped 4 bases, with 6 bases sitting between them. The V gene's germline CDR1 is SQVTM and CDR2 ANQGSEA. CDR3 size: 11 residues. RNA transcripts were the source from which TCR beta CDR3 regions were amplified. The first-round RT-PCR employed HTBI primers together with the Qiagen OneStep RT-PCR kit. A multiplex PCR was then performed as the second round. Each CDR3 protein gets one entry after TCRdb re-called the multiplex PCR reads with MiXCR. The data show tens of thousands of distinct CDR3 sequences, with roughly half seen just once and around 18% held by the top ten.

The sequence derives from an adult man with Graves' ophthalmopathy. Sequencing was done on a sample of peripheral blood. The chain couples TRBV29-1 to TRBJ1-1; no clear D gene. This CDR3 is CSVDKGTEAFF. As DNA, the CDR3 is TGCAGCGTTGACAAAGGCACTGAAGCTTTCTTT.